This entry lists 11 T cell receptor beta chains sequenced from one sample in a study of blood T cell repertoires in COVID-19 (dated by TCRdb to the early 2020s). Library prep was done by the immunoSEQ multiplex PCR assay. Held by TCRdb, this immuneACCESS table contains in-frame sequences only and omits some clones. Under half of the omission traces to an unresolved V gene where checked; the cause of the rest is unknown. Within this sample are approximately 260,000 clones, with around four fifths of them counted one time only. The top ten constitute around 11% of the sample. Input material: peripheral blood. Every receptor here comes from a woman aged 55-69 years with active or convalescent COVID-19.

CDR3 region: CAWTGRDTRFWGQYF. The DNA for the CDR3 is TGTGCCTGGACAGGTCGGGACACCCGATTTTGGGGGCAGTACTTC. The chain links TRBV30 to TRBJ2-7; D possibly corresponds to TRBD1 (6 bases). The length of the CDR3 is 15 residues. Trimming pared 4 bases from V and 9 bases from J, leaving 25 bases between. Germline-derived CDR1 and CDR2 are GTSNPN and SVGIG (reference sequence).

The V call is TRBV7-2, the J call TRBJ2-1, with TRBD2 identical over 7 bases. The CDR3 extends over 15 amino acids. Germline CDR1 and CDR2: SGHTA and FQGNSA. The trim removed 5 bases at V and 4 bases at J, leaving 8 bases unmatched. The CDR3 sequence: CASSRYRGEYNEQFF. CDR3 coding DNA: TGTGCCAGCAGCCGCTATCGGGGGGAATACAATGAGCAGTTCTTC. The full variable domain, its missing parts supplied by reference TRBV7-2 and TRBJ2-1, is GAGVSQSPSNKVTEKGKDVELRCDPISGHTALYWYRQSLGQGLEFLIYFQGNSAPDKSGLPSDRFSAERTGGSVSTLTIQRTQQEDSAVYLCASSRYRGEYNEQFFGPGTRLTVL.

The chain recombines TRBV28 with TRBJ1-4, with D perhaps TRBD1 (5 bases). This CDR3 contains 14 residues. The germline V gene has CDR1 MDHEN and CDR2 SYDVKM. Trimming pared 2 bases from V and 8 bases from J, leaving 12 bases between. CDR3 nucleotides: TGTGCCAGCAGTTTACCCAGGGAGGGAGAAAAACTGTTTTTT. Amino acid sequence: CASSLPREGEKLFF.

The CDR3 loop reads CASSQDNLAGRETQYF. In DNA form, the CDR3 reads TGCGCCAGCAGCCAAGATAACCTAGCAGGACGGGAGACCCAGTACTTC. The gene calls are TRBV4-1 and TRBJ2-5; weak D call: TRBD2 (5 bases). Germline V gene sequence: CDR1 MGHRA, CDR2 YSYEKL. The CDR3 totals 16 residues. Between the trimmed V and J ends, which lost 0 bases and 5 bases, there was a span of 16 bases.

The V and J genes are TRBV10-3 and TRBJ2-7; 11 bases align to TRBD2. The germline gives CDR1 ENHRY, CDR2 SYGVKD. The CDR3 covers 19 residues. The J segment lost 0 bases and the V segment lost 4 bases, leaving 14 bases of the junction unmatched. The DNA for the CDR3 is TGTGCCATCAGTGCGTTCGGGCTAGCGGGGGGAGGTTCCTCCTACGAGCAGTACTTC. Its protein is CAISAFGLAGGGSSYEQYF.

The chain links TRBV6-2 or TRBV6-3 to TRBJ1-1, with TRBD1 identical over 10 bases. V lost 5 bases, J lost 7 bases, and 7 bases stayed unmatched. Germline CDR1 and CDR2: MNHEY and SVGEGT. CDR3 length: 14 residues. The CDR3 is CASSAGQGVVEAFF. CDR3 nucleotide sequence: TGTGCCAGCAGTGCAGGACAGGGGGTAGTTGAAGCTTTCTTT.

The V gene is TRBV30, the J gene TRBJ2-3, with 8 bases fitting TRBD2. The V gene's germline CDR1 is GTSNPN and CDR2 SVGIG (reference sequence). The CDR3 runs 13 residues. With V trimmed by 2 bases and J by 4 bases, 2 bases remained unmatched. DNA of the CDR3: TGTGCCTGGAGTCCCGGGGGGGCAGATACGCAGTATTTT. This codes for CAWSPGGADTQYF.

The chain employs TRBV6-2 or TRBV6-3 and TRBJ1-5; D perhaps matches TRBD1 (5 bases). V gave up 2 bases and J gave up 7 bases, with 15 bases separating them. The germline CDR1 and CDR2 sequences are MNHEY and SVGEGT. The CDR3 runs 15 residues. The CDR3: CASSYGGVPRQPQHF. The CDR3 nucleotides read TGTGCCAGCAGTTACGGGGGGGTGCCAAGACAGCCCCAGCATTTT.

The rearrangement uses TRBV5-1 and TRBJ1-1; no clear D gene. CDR3 size: 17 residues. The germline gives CDR1 SGHRS, CDR2 YFSETQ. Between the trimmed V and J ends, which lost 0 bases and 3 bases, there was a span of 18 bases. The CDR3 loop reads CASSLAPGIERYTEAFF. CDR3 nucleotide sequence: TGCGCCAGCAGCTTGGCCCCCGGGATCGAACGATACACTGAAGCTTTCTTT.

The chain links TRBV7-2 to TRBJ2-5; possible D gene TRBD2, 5 bases. Germline CDR1 SGHTA, CDR2 FQGNSA. V shed 8 bases and J shed 4 bases, with 14 bases lying between them. This CDR3 region has 13 residues. CDR3 in DNA: TGTGCCAGCGGTCCCGGACTTCGAGAGACCCAGTACTTC. Amino acids: CASGPGLRETQYF. The variable domain in full, completed from reference TRBV7-2 and TRBJ2-5, reads GAGVSQSPSNKVTEKGKDVELRCDPISGHTALYWYRQSLGQGLEFLIYFQGNSAPDKSGLPSDRFSAERTGGSVSTLTIQRTQQEDSAVYLCASGPGLRETQYFGPGTRLLVL.

J is TRBJ2-3 and V is TRBV20-1, with 7 nucleotides matching TRBD1. The CDR3 extends over 14 amino acids. Trimming took 3 bases from V and 2 from J; bases not matched to a gene: 5. Germline CDR1 is DFQATT and CDR2 is SNEGSKA (reference sequence). DNA for the CDR3: TGCAGTGCTAGTAGGCAGGGGGTCACAGATACGCAGTATTTT. Amino acids: CSASRQGVTDTQYF.